This TCR beta chain was retrieved from a study of identifying expanded T cells in peripheral blood. CDR1 is SGHNT, CDR2 YENEEA, per germline. V shed 4 bases and J 1 base; nucleotides not matched to a gene: 7. The CDR3 sequence is 16 residues long. Assay: immunoSEQ multiplex PCR; the TCRdb copy retains only in-frame clones and omits some. The sample includes 95,000 to 150,000 clones, about 80% of them seen just once. Material for sequencing was blood. The TCR comes from a person aged 18 to 70 in good health. The V call is TRBV11-3, the J call TRBJ2-7, with 10 bases aligning to TRBD1. CDR3 in amino acids: CASSSLPGQGSYEQYF. CDR3 DNA sequence: TGTGCCAGCAGCTCTCTACCGGGACAGGGGTCCTACGAGCAGTACTTC.